This TCR beta chain is from a study of tumor and adjacent non-tumor tissue in lung cancer. Study results and limitations: Significantly higher TCR diversity was found in tumor than normal lung.

The library came from three nested PCR rounds adapted from ARM-PCR protocols. TCRdb recomputed calls from the multiplex PCR reads with MiXCR, one row per CDR3 protein. The data contain around 82,000 distinct CDR3 sequences, roughly 80% of them singletons. This CDR3 comprises 14 residues. Germline V gene data show CDR1 as MRHNA and CDR2 as SNTAGT. This sample's RNA came from whole unsorted tissue. This non-tumor lung sample came from over 3 cm beyond the tumor edge. Concerning this clonotype: Its antigen is unknown. This may come from a read error, since a much larger clone is one base off.

This sequence joins TRBV6-4 and TRBJ2-3; D is possibly TRBD2 (7 bases). This clonotype was obtained from a man aged 55 to 70 with non-small cell lung cancer. Sequencing was done on a sample of distant non-tumor lung tissue. The CDR3 DNA sequence: TGTGCCAGCAGTTACTCGGGGGGCGCAGATACGCAGTATTTT. The encoded protein is CASSYSGGADTQYF.